Detailed here is one T cell receptor beta chain. Antigen specificity is unknown. The CDR3 is 15 residues long. After removal of 4 bases from V and 6 bases from J, the junction contained 7 bases not matched to a gene. CDR1 is MGHDK, CDR2 SYGVNS, per germline. TCRdb processed the multiplex PCR reads anew with MiXCR; each CDR3 protein has one entry. Of some 170,000 distinct CDR3 sequences detected, 30% to 35% appear once; the ten largest clones hold approximately 3.9%. These data come from a study of breast tumors, draining lymph nodes, adjacent tissues. The lymph nodes were axillary draining lymph nodes from breast cancer patients. Whole-study findings and limits: Data only fit, rather than demonstrated, lymph node origin of most tumor T cells. Findings are consistent with lymph node origin and intratumoral expansion of most tumor T cells. Luminal-like breast cancer showed significantly higher tumor–nontumor repertoire similarity than basal-like. Tumor repertoires ranked between lymph nodes and nontumor tissue in diversity, with V and J gene preferences.

The sequenced material came from axillary lymph node tissue. This sequence originates from a female donor with breast cancer. Some clones in this sample may be carry-over from other donors' samples. The V and J genes are TRBV25-1 and TRBJ2-2; 8 nucleotides line up with TRBD1. This CDR3 reads CASSGQGAGSGELFF. DNA of the CDR3: TGTGCCAGCAGTGGTCAGGGGGCGGGGTCCGGGGAGCTGTTTTTT.